The clone carrying this T cell receptor (beta chain) was counted between two and nine times. A multiplex PCR was run with 60 Vbeta primers and 13 Jbeta primers. Generated by immunoSEQ multiplex PCR, the TCRdb table keeps only in-frame clones and is missing some. The profile covers about 63,000 clones, with approximately 73% appearing a single time and around 5.4% taken by the ten largest. The record originates from a study of cytomegalovirus exposure and HLA in healthy donors. Study-level background: Of around 400 genotyped donors, 81% grouped in the Caucasian-associated ancestry cluster.

With 5 bases removed from V and 5 bases from J, the gap between germline ends came to 15 bases. Per the germline V gene, CDR1 is MNHEY and CDR2 is SVGAGI. The length of the CDR3 is 14 residues. The source is a man between 45 and 60 years old in good health and CMV-seronegative. The chain combines TRBV6-5 with TRBJ1-1, with a possible D match to TRBD1 (6 bases). Sequences were obtained from PBMCs. DNA of the CDR3: TGTGCCAGCAGTGAAGGGGGGGGGCGGACTGAAGCTTTCTTT. This codes for CASSEGGGRTEAFF.